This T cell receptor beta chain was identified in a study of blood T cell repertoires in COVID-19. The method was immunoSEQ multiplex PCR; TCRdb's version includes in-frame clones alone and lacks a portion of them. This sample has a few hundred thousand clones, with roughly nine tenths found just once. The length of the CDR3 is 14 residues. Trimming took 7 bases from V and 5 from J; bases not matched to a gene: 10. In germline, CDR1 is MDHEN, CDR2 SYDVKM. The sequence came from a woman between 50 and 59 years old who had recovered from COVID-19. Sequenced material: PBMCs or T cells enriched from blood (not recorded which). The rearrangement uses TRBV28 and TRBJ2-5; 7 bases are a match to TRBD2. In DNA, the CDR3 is TGTGCCAGCACCACCCCGGGAGGTTGGGAGACCCAGTACTTC. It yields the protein CASTTPGGWETQYF.